One sample yielded the 10 T cell receptor beta chains listed below, sequenced in a study of shared clonotypes between healthy human individuals. Data came from immunoSEQ multiplex PCR; TCRdb stores just in-frame clones and leaves some out. Of 2 million or so clones listed, roughly 96% are singletons. The sequenced material came from naive CD4+ T cells sorted from blood. The subset here: CD45RA+ positively selected. The receptors originated from a man aged 18 to 30 in good health.

The rearrangement joins TRBV4-1 to TRBJ2-1; D possibly corresponds to TRBD2 (6 bases). Looked up from germline, CDR1 is MGHRA and CDR2 is YSYEKL. With 0 bases removed from V and 3 bases from J, the gap between germline ends came to 15 bases. The CDR3 loop spans 17 amino acids. The CDR3 sequence is CASSQEGGEVYYNEQFF. CDR3 bases: TGCGCCAGCAGCCAAGAAGGCGGGGAAGTATACTACAATGAGCAGTTCTTC.

The V call is TRBV6-6, the J call TRBJ2-5, with a possible D match to TRBD2 (6 bases). V lost 7 bases and J 2 bases, leaving 17 bases between the germline ends. The CDR3 is 15 amino acids. CDR1 is MNHNY, CDR2 SVGAGI, per germline (reference sequence). The CDR3 loop is CASTQGLPYQETQYF. CDR3 in DNA: TGTGCCAGCACCCAGGGACTTCCCTATCAAGAGACCCAGTACTTC.

The V gene is TRBV10-3, the J gene TRBJ1-1; D is possibly TRBD1 (5 bases). The CDR3 sequence is 14 residues long. V was shortened by 4 bases and J by 0 bases, with 9 bases between the two germline ends. Germline CDR1 ENHRY, CDR2 SYGVKD. The CDR3 region has the DNA TGTGCCATCAGTGTGGGGGGTCTGAACACTGAAGCTTTCTTT. Encoded protein: CAISVGGLNTEAFF.

The chain combines TRBV28 with TRBJ1-5; 10 nucleotides align to TRBD1. V trimming: 6 bases; J trimming: 4 bases; junction bases outside the gene matches: 6. The CDR3 sequence is 15 residues long. CDR1 and CDR2 (germline): MDHEN, SYDVKM. The CDR3: CASRTGGGGNQPQHF. CDR3 in DNA: TGTGCCAGCAGGACAGGGGGCGGGGGGAATCAGCCCCAGCATTTT.

Details on this clone: This CDR3 is also generated by other DNA sequences in the sample. The chain combines TRBV7-9 with TRBJ1-4, with a weak D call TRBD1 (6 bases). The ends were cut back, 5 bases at V and 5 bases at J, with 12 bases in the middle. CDR3 size: 14 residues. CDR1 is SEHNR and CDR2 is FQNEAQ in the germline V gene (reference sequence). The DNA for the CDR3 is TGTGCCAGCAGCCTCGACAGGTCCAATGAAAAACTGTTTTTT. It encodes CASSLDRSNEKLFF.

The genes are TRBV29-1 and TRBJ1-4, with 8 positions matching TRBD1. V shed 7 bases and J 8 bases; nucleotides not matched to a gene: 6. Germline CDR1 and CDR2: SQVTM and ANQGSEA. This CDR3 comprises 12 residues. In DNA form, the CDR3 reads TGCAGCGCCTACGACAGGGGCGAAAAACTGTTTTTT. Protein sequence: CSAYDRGEKLFF.

With respect to this clone: Other DNA sequences in this sample translate to the same CDR3. Here the CDR3 reads CASSVGSSGNTIYF. CDR3 coding DNA: TGTGCCAGCAGCGTAGGGAGCTCTGGAAACACCATATATTTT. The chain links TRBV9 to TRBJ1-3, with D hard to call. This CDR3 has 14 amino acids. Trimming removed 0 bases from V and 0 bases from J, with 4 bases in between. In germline, CDR1 is SGDLS, CDR2 YYNGEE.

A word on this clone: Other DNA sequences in the sample encode the same CDR3. V is TRBV9 and J is TRBJ2-2; possibly TRBD2 for D (5 bases). The CDR3 sequence is 16 residues long. Trimming shortened V by 0 bases and J by 2 bases, and 11 bases separated the two germline ends. From germline, CDR1 is SGDLS and CDR2 YYNGEE. The CDR3 is CASSVGGGPNTGELFF. The DNA for the CDR3 is TGTGCCAGCAGCGTAGGAGGAGGACCAAACACCGGGGAGCTGTTTTTT.

CDR3 amino acids: CASSVPSGRQQETQYF. The CDR3, as DNA: TGCGCCAGCAGCGTCCCTAGCGGGAGACAGCAAGAGACCCAGTACTTC. The gene calls are TRBV5-1 and TRBJ2-5, with 10 bases identical to TRBD2. The CDR3 loop spans 16 amino acids. V trimming: 4 bases; J trimming: 2 bases; junction bases outside the gene matches: 8. The germline V gene encodes CDR1 SGHRS and CDR2 YFSETQ.

The chain has TRBV19 and TRBJ2-3; perhaps D is TRBD1 or TRBD2 (5 bases each). The length of the CDR3 is 18 residues. V lost 7 bases, J lost 2 bases, and 25 bases lay in between. The V gene's germline CDR1 is LNHDA and CDR2 SQIVND (reference sequence). CDR3 protein: CASTQRGRAPRYTDTQYF. DNA for the CDR3: TGTGCCAGTACCCAGAGGGGTAGGGCGCCTCGGTACACAGATACGCAGTATTTT. Using reference TRBV19 and TRBJ2-3 for the parts outside the CDR3, the full variable domain is DGGITQSPKYLFRKEGQNVTLSCEQNLNHDAMYWYRQDPGQGLRLIYYSQIVNDFQKGDIAEGYSVSREKKESFPLTVTSAQKNPTAFYLCASTQRGRAPRYTDTQYFGPGTRLTVL.